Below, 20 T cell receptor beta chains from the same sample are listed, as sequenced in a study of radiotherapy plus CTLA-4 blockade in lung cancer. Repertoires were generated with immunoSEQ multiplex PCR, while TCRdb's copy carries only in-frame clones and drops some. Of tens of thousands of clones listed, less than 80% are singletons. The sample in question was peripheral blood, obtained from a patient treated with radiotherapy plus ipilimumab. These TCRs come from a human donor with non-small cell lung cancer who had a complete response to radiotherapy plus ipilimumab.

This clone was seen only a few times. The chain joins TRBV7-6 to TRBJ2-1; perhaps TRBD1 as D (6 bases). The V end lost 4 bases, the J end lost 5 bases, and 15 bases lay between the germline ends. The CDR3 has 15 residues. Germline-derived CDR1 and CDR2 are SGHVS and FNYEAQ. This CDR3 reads CASSSPTQGNNEQFF. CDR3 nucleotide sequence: TGTGCCAGCAGCTCTCCTACACAGGGTAACAATGAGCAGTTCTTC. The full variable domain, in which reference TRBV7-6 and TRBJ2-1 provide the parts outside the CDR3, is GAGVSQSPRYKVTKRGQDVALRCDPISGHVSLYWYRQALGQGPEFLTYFNYEAQQDKSGLPNDRFSAERPEGSISTLTIQRTEQRDSAMYRCASSSPTQGNNEQFFGPGTRLTVL.

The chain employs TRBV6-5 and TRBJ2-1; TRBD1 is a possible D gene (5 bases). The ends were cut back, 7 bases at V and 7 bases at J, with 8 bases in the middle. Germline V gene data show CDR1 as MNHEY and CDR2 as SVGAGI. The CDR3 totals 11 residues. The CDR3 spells CASIGANEQFF. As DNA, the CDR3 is TGTGCCAGCATAGGGGCGAATGAGCAGTTCTTC.

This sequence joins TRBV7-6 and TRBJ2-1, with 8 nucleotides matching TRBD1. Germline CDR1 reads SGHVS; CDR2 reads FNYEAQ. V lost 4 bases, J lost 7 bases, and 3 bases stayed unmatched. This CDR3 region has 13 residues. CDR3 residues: CASSSRGPNEQFF. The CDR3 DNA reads TGTGCCAGCAGCTCCAGGGGGCCGAATGAGCAGTTCTTC.

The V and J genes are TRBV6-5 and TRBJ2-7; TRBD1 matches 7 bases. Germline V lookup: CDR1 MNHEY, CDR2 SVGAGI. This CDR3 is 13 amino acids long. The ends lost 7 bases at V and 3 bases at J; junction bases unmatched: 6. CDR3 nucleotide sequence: TGTGCCAGCACGGATGGGACAGTCTACGAGCAGTACGTC. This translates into CASTDGTVYEQYV.

Here the CDR3 reads CASIGVNSNAEAFF. In DNA, the CDR3 is TGTGCCAGCATAGGAGTCAACTCTAACGCTGAAGCTTTCTTT. The gene calls are TRBV2 and TRBJ1-1, with no clear D. The CDR3 totals 14 residues. V was pared by 7 bases and J by 6 bases, with 18 bases between. Germline V lookup: CDR1 SNHLY, CDR2 FYNNEI. The whole variable domain, filled in from reference TRBV2 and TRBJ1-1, reads EPEVTQTPSHQVTQMGQEVILRCVPISNHLYFYWYRQILGQKVEFLVSFYNNEISEKSEIFDDQFSVERPDGSNFTLKIRSTKLEDSAMYFCASIGVNSNAEAFFGQGTRLTVV.

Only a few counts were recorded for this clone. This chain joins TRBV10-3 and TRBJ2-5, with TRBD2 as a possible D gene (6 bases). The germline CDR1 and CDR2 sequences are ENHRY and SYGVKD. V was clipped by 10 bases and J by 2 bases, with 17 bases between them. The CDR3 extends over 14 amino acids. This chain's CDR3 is CATSGTEIQETQYF. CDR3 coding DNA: TGTGCCACTTCAGGGACTGAGATACAAGAGACCCAGTACTTC.

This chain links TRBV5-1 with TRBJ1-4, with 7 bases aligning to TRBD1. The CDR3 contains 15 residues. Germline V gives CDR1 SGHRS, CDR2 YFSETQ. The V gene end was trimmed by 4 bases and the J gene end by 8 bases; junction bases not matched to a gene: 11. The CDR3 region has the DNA TGCGCCAGCAGCCAATCGGGACAGTTTGGGGAAAAACTGTTTTTT. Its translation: CASSQSGQFGEKLFF.

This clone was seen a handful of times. CDR3 nucleotide sequence: TGTGCCATCAGGGGAGAGGGGGGTCAGCCCCAGCATTTT. Translating it yields CAIRGEGGQPQHF. This chain links TRBV10-3 with TRBJ1-5, with D maybe TRBD1 (6 bases). Trimming cost V 6 bases and J 6 bases, with 12 bases left between them. The length of the CDR3 is 13 residues. From germline, CDR1 is ENHRY and CDR2 SYGVKD.

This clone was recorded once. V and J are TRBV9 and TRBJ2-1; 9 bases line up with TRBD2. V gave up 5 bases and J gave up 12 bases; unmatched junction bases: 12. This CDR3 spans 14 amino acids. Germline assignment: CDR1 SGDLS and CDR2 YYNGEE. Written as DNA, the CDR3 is TGTGCCAGCAGTGCCCCCTGGGCGGGAGGGCCGCAGTTCTTC. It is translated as CASSAPWAGGPQFF.

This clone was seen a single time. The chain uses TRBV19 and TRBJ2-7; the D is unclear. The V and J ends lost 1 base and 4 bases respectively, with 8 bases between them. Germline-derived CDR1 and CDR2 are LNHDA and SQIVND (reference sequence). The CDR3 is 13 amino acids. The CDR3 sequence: CASSIGRRYEQYF. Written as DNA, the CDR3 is TGTGCCAGTAGTATAGGCAGAAGATACGAGCAGTACTTC.

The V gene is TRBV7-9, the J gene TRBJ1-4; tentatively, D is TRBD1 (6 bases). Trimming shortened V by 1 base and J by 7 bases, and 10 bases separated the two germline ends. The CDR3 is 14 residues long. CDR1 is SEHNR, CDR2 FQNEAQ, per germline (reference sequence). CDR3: CASSLVGGSEKLFF. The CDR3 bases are TGTGCCAGCAGCTTAGTGGGGGGCAGTGAAAAACTGTTTTTT.

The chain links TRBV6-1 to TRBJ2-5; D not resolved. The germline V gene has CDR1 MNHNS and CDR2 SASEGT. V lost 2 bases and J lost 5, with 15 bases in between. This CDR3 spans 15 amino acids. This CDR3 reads CASSERTGPLETQYF. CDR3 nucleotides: TGTGCCAGCAGTGAACGAACGGGCCCCTTGGAGACCCAGTACTTC.

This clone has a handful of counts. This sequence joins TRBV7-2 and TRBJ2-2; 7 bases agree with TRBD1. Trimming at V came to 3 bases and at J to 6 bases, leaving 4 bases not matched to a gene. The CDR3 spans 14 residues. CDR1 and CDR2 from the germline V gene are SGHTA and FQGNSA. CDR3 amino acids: CASSFDRVAGELFF. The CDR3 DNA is TGTGCCAGCAGCTTCGACAGGGTCGCCGGGGAGCTGTTTTTT.

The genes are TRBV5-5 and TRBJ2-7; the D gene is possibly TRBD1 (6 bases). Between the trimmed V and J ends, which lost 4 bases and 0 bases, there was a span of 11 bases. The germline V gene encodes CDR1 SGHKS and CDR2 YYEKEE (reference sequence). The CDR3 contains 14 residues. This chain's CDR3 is CASSRDTSSYEQYF. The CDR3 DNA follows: TGTGCCAGCAGCCGGGACACCTCCTCCTACGAGCAGTACTTC.

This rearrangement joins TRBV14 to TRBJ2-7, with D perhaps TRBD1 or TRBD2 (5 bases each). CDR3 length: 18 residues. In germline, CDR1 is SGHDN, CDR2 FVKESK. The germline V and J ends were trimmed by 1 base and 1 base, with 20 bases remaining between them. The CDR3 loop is CASSQGGIRQFPSYEQYF. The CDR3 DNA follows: TGTGCCAGCAGCCAAGGGGGGATTAGGCAGTTCCCATCCTACGAGCAGTACTTC.

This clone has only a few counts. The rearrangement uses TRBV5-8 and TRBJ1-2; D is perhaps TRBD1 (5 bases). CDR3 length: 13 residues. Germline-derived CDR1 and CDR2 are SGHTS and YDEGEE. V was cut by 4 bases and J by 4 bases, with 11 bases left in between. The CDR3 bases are TGTGCCAGCAGCCTACGAGACAGCTATGGCTACACCTTC. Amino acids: CASSLRDSYGYTF.

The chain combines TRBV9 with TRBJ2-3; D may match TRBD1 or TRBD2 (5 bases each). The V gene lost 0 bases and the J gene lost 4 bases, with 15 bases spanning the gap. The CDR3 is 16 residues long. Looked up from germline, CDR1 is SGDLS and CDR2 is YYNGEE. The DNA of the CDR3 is TGTGCCAGCAGCGTAGGGGGGACGGGATGGTCAGATACGCAGTATTTT. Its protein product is CASSVGGTGWSDTQYF.

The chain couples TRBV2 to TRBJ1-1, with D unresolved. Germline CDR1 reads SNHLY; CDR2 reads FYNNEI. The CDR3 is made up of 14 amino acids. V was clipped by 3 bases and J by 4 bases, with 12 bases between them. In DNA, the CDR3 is TGTGCCAGCAGTGAGGCGCAATTGACCACTGAAGCTTTCTTT. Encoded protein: CASSEAQLTTEAFF.

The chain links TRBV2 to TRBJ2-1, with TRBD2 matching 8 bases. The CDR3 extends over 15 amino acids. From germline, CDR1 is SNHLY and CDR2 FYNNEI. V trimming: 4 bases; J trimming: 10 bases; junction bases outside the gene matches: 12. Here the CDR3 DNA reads TGTGCCAGCAGTGGGGCTAGCGGGCTCCGGGGCGAGCAGTTCTTC. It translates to CASSGASGLRGEQFF.

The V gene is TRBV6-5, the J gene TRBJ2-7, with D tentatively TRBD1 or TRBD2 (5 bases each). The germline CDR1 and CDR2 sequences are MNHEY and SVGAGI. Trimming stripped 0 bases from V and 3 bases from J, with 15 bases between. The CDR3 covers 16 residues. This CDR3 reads CASSYSTNRPGYEQYF. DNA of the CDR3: TGTGCCAGCAGTTACTCGACTAACAGGCCGGGCTACGAGCAGTACTTC.